This T cell receptor beta chain originates from a study of T cells in localized non-small cell lung cancer. Findings and limits, study-wide: Since sequencing was restricted to only one region of the tumor, intratumor heterogeneity remains a possibility. Exceeding tumor, uninvolved adjacent lung had the highest T cell clonality. Among the top 100 tumor clones, a median around 60 appeared in adjacent lung. Among blood samples, higher T cell density accompanied longer overall survival.

The method was immunoSEQ multiplex PCR; TCRdb's version includes in-frame clones alone and lacks a portion of them. The sample has 30,000 to 40,000 clones, around 79% seen once. This clone was counted between two and nine times. Its antigen remains unknown. The origin of this receptor is a male donor older than 55 with stage III squamous cell lung carcinoma. Sequencing used peripheral blood, obtained before any cancer treatment.

CDR3 sequence reads: CASSSPTDSNQPQHF. For the CDR3, the DNA is TGCGCCAGCAGCTCCCCGACAGATAGCAATCAGCCCCAGCATTTT. The chain links TRBV10-1 to TRBJ1-5; a possible D gene is TRBD1 (5 bases). CDR3 size: 15 residues. With 6 bases removed from V and 0 bases from J, the gap between germline ends came to 12 bases. Germline lookup yields CDR1 WNHNN and CDR2 SYGVQD (reference sequence).